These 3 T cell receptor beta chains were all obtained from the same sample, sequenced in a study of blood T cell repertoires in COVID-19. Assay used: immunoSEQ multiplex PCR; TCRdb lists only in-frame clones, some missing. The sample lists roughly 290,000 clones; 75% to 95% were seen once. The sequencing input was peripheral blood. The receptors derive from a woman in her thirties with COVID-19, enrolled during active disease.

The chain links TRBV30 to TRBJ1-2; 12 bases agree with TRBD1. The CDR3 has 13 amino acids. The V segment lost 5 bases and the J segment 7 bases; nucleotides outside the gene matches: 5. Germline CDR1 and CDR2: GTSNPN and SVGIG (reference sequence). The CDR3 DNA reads TGTGCCTGGGGGACAGGGGGCTTGGGTGGCTACACCTTC. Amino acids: CAWGTGGLGGYTF.

As DNA, the CDR3 is TGCGCCAGCAGCTTGGATCCTAGCGGGGCCAACTCCTACGAGCAGTACTTC. Protein: CASSLDPSGANSYEQYF. The rearrangement uses TRBV5-1 and TRBJ2-7; 9 nucleotides agree with TRBD2. CDR1 SGHRS and CDR2 YFSETQ come from the germline V gene. The CDR3 sequence is 17 residues long. V lost 0 bases, J lost 0 bases, and 7 bases stayed unmatched.

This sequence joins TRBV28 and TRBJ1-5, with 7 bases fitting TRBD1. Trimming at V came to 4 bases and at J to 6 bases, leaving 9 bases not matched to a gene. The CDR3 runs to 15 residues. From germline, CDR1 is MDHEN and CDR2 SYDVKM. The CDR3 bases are TGTGCCAGCAGTTGGGCAGGGGGTTCAAGTCAGCCCCAGCATTTT. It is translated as CASSWAGGSSQPQHF.